This T cell receptor beta chain was recovered during a study of blood T cell repertoires in COVID-19. Study background: Sites in the United States, Italy and Spain provided acute and convalescent COVID-19 samples. PBMCs, B-cell-depleted T cells, or T cells provided the cDNA or gDNA that made up the material.

This CDR3 region has 15 residues. Germline CDR1 KGHDR, CDR2 SFDVKD. V lost 2 bases and J lost 4; bases outside the gene matches: 5. Using immunoSEQ multiplex PCR, the repertoire was profiled, and TCRdb retains in-frame clones only, with some absent. The data contain 220,000 or so clones, approximately 90% of them seen just once; the ten biggest clones take up 0.85% to 0.95%. During the 2 weeks before they entered the study, exposed participants had met someone with a PCR-confirmed or clinician-diagnosed COVID-19 case. The sequenced sample was PBMCs or T cells enriched from blood (not recorded which). This sequence joins TRBV24-1 and TRBJ1-2; 8 bases line up with TRBD1. The sequence was collected from a man aged 45-60 years who had been exposed to COVID-19. CDR3 sequence reads: CATSDSRDRSYGYTF. The CDR3 DNA reads TGTGCCACCAGTGATTCCCGGGACAGGTCCTATGGCTACACCTTC.